Described below is a single T cell receptor beta chain sequence and its context. Its antigen is currently unknown. The sample is drawn from a study of cytomegalovirus exposure and HLA in healthy donors. Study observations and caveats: Cytomegalovirus association was listed for about 180 TCR beta chains. Some public TCRs appeared in many individuals, while most sequences were rare.

From the approximately 110-subject validation cohort, which was separate from the roughly 690-subject first cohort, the donors were drawn. This table comes from immunoSEQ multiplex PCR, and its TCRdb copy is limited to in-frame clones, with some not included. The sample records roughly 200,000 clones, approximately 89% being singletons. The CDR3 is 15 amino acids. The ends lost 0 bases at V and 7 bases at J; junction bases unmatched: 7. Per the germline V gene, CDR1 is SGDLS and CDR2 is YYNGEE. The chain uses TRBV9 and TRBJ2-5, with 9 bases matching TRBD2. This sequence was found in a man aged 25-45 years in good health and CMV-seropositive. The sequenced material came from PBMCs. The CDR3 sequence: CASSVAISSGATQYF. The CDR3 DNA follows: TGTGCCAGCAGCGTAGCTATTTCTAGCGGGGCGACCCAGTACTTC. Filled out from reference TRBV9 and TRBJ2-5, the complete variable domain reads DSGVTQTPKHLITATGQRVTLRCSPRSGDLSVYWYQQSLDQGLQFLIQYYNGEERAKGNILERFSAQQFPDLHSELNLSSLELGDSALYFCASSVAISSGATQYFGPGTRLLVL.